This T cell receptor beta chain is from a study of graft-versus-host responses after intestinal transplantation. As for the study in general: Isolated intestinal, liver-intestinal, or multivisceral transplants were what recipients had.

On this clone itself: Its matching antigen is unknown.

The CDR3 is 16 residues long. Per the germline V gene, CDR1 is SGHNT and CDR2 is YYREEE (reference sequence). V was clipped by 4 bases and J by 7 bases; unmatched bases: 9. General observations from the study: The recipient marrow held GvH clones, and some of them showed up first in ileum or blood.

Profiling relied on immunoSEQ multiplex PCR, and the TCRdb table lists in-frame clones only, not all of them. The table shows about 2,500 clones, with 93% occurring only once. The chain carries TRBV5-4 and TRBJ2-2, with 11 bases aligning to TRBD1. This clonotype originated in a human patient who received an intestinal transplant, so some T cells may come from the graft donor. The material was PBMCs, obtained about 19 days after intestinal transplant. This CDR3 reads CASSAARTGGFGELFF. In DNA, the CDR3 is TGTGCCAGCAGCGCGGCGCGGACAGGGGGCTTCGGGGAGCTGTTTTTT.